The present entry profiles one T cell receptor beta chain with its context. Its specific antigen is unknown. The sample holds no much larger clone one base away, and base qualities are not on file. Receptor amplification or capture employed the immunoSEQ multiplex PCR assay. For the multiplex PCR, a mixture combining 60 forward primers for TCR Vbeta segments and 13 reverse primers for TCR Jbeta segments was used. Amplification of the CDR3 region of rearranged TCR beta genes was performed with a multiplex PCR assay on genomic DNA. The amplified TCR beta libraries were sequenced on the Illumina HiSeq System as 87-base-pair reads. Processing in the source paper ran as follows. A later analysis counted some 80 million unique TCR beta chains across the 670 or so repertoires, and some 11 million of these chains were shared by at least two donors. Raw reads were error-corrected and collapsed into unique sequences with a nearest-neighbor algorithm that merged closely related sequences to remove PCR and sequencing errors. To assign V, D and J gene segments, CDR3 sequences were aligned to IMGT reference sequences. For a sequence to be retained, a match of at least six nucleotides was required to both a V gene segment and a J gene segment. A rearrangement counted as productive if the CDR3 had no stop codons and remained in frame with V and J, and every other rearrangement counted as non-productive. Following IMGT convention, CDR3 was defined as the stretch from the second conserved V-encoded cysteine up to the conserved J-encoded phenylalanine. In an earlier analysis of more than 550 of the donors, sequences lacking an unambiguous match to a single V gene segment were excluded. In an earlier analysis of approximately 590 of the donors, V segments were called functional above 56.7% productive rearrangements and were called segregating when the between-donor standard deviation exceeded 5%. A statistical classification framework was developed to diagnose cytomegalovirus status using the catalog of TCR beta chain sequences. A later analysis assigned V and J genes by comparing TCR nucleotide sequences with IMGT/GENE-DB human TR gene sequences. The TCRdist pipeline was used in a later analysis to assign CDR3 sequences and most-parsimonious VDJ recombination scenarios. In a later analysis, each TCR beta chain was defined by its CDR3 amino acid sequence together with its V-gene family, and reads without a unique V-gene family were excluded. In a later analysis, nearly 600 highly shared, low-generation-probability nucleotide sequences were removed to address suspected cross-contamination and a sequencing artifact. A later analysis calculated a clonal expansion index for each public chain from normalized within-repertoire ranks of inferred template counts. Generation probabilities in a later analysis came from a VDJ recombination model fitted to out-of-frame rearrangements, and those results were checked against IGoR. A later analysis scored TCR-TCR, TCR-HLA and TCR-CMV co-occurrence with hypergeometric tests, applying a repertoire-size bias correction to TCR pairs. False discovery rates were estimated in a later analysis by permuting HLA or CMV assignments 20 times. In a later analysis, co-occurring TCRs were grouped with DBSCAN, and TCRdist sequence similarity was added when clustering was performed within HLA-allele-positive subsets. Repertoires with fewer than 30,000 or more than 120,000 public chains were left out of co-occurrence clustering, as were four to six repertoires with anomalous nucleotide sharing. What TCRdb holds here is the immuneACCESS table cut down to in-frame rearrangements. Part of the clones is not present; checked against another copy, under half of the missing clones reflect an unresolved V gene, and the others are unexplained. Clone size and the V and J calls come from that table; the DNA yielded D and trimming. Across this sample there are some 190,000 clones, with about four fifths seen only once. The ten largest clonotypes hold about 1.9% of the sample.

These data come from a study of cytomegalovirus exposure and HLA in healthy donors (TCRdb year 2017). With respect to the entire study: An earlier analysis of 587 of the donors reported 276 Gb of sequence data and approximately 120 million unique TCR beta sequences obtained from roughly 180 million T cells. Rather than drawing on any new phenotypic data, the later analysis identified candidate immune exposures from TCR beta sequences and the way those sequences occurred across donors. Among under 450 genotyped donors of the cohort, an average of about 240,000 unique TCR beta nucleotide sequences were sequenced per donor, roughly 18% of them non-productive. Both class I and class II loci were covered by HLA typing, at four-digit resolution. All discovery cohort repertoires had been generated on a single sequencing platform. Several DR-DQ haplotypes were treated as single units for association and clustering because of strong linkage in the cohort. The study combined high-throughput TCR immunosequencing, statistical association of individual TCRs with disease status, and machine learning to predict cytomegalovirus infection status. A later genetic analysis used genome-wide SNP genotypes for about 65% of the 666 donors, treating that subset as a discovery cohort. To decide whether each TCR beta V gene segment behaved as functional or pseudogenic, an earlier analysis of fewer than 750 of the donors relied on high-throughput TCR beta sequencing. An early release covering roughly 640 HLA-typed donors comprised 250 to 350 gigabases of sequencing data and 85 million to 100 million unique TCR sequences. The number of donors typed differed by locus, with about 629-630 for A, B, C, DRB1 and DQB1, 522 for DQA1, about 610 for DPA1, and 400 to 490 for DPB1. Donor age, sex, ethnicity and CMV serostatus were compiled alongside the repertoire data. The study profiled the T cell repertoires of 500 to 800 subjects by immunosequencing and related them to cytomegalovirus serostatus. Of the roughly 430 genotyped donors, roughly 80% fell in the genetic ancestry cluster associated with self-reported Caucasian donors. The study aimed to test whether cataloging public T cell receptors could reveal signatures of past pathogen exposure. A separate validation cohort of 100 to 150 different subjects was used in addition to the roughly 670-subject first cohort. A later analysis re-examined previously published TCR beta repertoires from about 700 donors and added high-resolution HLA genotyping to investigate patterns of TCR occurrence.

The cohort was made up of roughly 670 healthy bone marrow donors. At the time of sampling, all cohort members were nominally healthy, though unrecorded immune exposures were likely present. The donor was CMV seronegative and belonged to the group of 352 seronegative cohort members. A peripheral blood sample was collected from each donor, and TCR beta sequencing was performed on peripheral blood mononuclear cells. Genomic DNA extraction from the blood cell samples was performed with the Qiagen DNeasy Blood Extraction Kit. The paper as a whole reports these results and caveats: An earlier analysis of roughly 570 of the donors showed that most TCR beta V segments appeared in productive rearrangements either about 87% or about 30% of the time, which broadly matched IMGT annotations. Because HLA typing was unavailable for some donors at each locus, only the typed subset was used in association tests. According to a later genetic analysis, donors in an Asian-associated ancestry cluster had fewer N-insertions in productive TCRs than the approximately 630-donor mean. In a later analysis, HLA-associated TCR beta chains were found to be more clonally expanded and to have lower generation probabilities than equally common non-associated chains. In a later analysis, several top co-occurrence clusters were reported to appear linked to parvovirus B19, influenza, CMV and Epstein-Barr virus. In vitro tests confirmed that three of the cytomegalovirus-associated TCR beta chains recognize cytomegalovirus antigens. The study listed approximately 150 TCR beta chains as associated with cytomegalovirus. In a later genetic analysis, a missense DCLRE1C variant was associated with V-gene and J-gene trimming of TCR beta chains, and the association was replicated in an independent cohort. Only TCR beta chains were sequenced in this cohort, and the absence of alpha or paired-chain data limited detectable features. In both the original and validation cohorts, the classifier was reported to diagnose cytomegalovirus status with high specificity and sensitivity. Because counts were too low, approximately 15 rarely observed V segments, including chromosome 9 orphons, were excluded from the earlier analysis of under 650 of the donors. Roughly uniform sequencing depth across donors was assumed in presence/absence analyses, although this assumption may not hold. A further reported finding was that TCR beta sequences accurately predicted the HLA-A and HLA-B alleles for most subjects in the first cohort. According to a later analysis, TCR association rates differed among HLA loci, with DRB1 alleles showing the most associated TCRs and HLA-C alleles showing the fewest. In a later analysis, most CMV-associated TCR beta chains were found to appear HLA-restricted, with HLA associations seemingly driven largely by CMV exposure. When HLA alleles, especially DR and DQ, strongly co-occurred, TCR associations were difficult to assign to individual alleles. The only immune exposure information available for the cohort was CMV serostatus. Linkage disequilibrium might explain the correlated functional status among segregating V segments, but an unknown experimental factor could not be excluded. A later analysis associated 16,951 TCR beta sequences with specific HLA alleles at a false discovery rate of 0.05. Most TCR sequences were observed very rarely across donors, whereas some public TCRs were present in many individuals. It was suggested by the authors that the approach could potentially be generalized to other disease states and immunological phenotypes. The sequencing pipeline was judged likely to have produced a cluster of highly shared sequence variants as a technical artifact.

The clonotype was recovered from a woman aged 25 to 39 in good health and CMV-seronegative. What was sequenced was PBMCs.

The CDR3 corresponds to CASRQTNNSPLHF. Here is the DNA: TGTGCCAGCAGACAGACGAATAATTCACCCCTCCACTTT. The chain couples TRBV6-5 to TRBJ1-6; the D gene remains uncertain. Looking up the germline V gene yields CDR1 MNHEY and CDR2 SVGAGI. Between the V and J ends, shortened by 6 bases and 5 bases respectively, the junction contains 8 bases. Its CDR3 holds 13 amino acids, cysteine through phenylalanine. Left in the record is the CDR3 DNA by itself, 39 bases read in frame from the first base.